Shown below are 8 T cell receptor beta chains from a single sample sequenced in a study of post-analysis software for immune sequencing data. Study conclusions and caveats: In patients, about 5 TRBV segments were more frequent than in controls, with TRBV5-6, TRBV5-1 and TRBV20-1 among them.

Unique molecular identifiers were present in the TCR beta cDNA libraries. TCRdb reprocessed the PCR reads with MiXCR, giving one entry per CDR3 protein. The sample has roughly 800,000 distinct CDR3 sequences; roughly 50% are singletons. Antigen specificity for these receptors is unknown. The specimen sequenced was blood. The receptors derive from a girl between 5 and 17 years old with multiple sclerosis.

The rearrangement joins TRBV18 to TRBJ2-5, with D possibly matching TRBD1 (5 bases). V gave up 1 base and J gave up 5 bases, with 14 bases separating them. Per the germline V gene, CDR1 is KGHSH and CDR2 is LQKENI. The CDR3 is made up of 15 amino acids. CDR3 amino acids: CASSPRSGLGETQYF. CDR3 DNA: TGTGCCAGCTCACCACGTTCAGGGCTGGGCGAGACCCAGTACTTC.

This chain connects TRBV20-1 to TRBJ2-5; no clear D. The DNA end lines up better with TRBJ2-7; the J call may be wrong. The length of the CDR3 is 12 residues. Germline-derived CDR1 and CDR2 are DFQATT and SNEGSKA (reference sequence). CDR3 DNA sequence: TGCAGTGCCACGGGCCTCTCCTACGAGCAGTACTTC. This sequence encodes CSATGLSYEQYF.

This chain links TRBV10-3 with TRBJ2-7; tentative D call: TRBD2 (5 bases). This CDR3 region has 15 residues. Germline-derived CDR1 and CDR2 are ENHRY and SYGVKD. The V and J ends lost 0 bases and 3 bases respectively, with 12 bases between them. CDR3 coding DNA: TGTGCCATCAGTGAGTCGAGACCGGGGAGCTACGAGCAGTACTTC. Protein product: CAISESRPGSYEQYF.

This clonotype was recorded a few times. The rearrangement uses TRBV5-1 and TRBJ2-1; 9 bases line up with TRBD2. V was pared by 0 bases and J by 8 bases, with 3 bases of the junction left unmatched. Per the germline V gene, CDR1 is SGHRS and CDR2 is YFSETQ. This CDR3 has 14 amino acids. CDR3 amino acids: CASSLGSGGYEQFF. CDR3 nucleotides: TGCGCCAGCAGCTTGGGCAGCGGGGGGTATGAGCAGTTCTTC.

The chain combines TRBV10-3 with TRBJ1-2; D is unresolved. V was pared by 3 bases and J by 5 bases, with 10 bases between. CDR1 and CDR2 (germline): ENHRY, SYGVKD. The length of the CDR3 is 13 residues. The CDR3 region has the DNA TGTGCCATCAGTGACCTCGGACGGTATGGCTACACCTTC. Protein product: CAISDLGRYGYTF.

The V call is TRBV21-1, the J call TRBJ2-7; TRBD1, the table's D call, lacks a check against the DNA. TRBV21-1 is a known pseudogene. The CDR3 contains 16 residues. DNA for the CDR3: TGTGCCAGCATCGACCAACCCCCGGGACCCGATGCCGAGCAGTACTTC. Its translation: CASIDQPPGPDAEQYF.

The V and J genes are TRBV5-1 and TRBJ2-3; 7 nucleotides match TRBD2. Trimming cost V 0 bases and J 2 bases; bases outside gene matches: 6. From germline, CDR1 is SGHRS and CDR2 YFSETQ. The CDR3 runs to 16 residues. CDR3 in amino acids: CASSLDGGGITDTQYF. The CDR3 DNA follows: TGCGCCAGCAGCTTGGATGGGGGGGGGATCACAGATACGCAGTATTTT.

This chain connects TRBV20-1 to TRBJ2-7, with D unclear. This CDR3 contains 12 residues. Germline V lookup: CDR1 DFQATT, CDR2 SNEGSKA (reference sequence). Trimming shortened V by 4 bases and J by 0 bases, and 7 bases separated the two germline ends. CDR3 nucleotides: TGCAGTGCTAAGTGGGTCTCCTACGAGCAGTACTTC. Translation gives CSAKWVSYEQYF.